These 19 T cell receptor beta chains share one sample of origin, sequenced in a study of T cells in tumors after PD-1 blockade. Profiling relied on immunoSEQ multiplex PCR, and the TCRdb table lists in-frame clones only, not all of them. The repertoire holds about 1,900 clones, less than 70% seen once, with roughly 15% in the top ten. Sequenced here: tumor tissue, sampled before anti-PD-1 treatment. The receptors were sampled from a human donor with basal cell carcinoma.

V gene TRBV6-2 or TRBV6-3 combines with J gene TRBJ2-2; D may correspond to TRBD1 or TRBD2 (5 bases each). This CDR3 has 15 amino acids. CDR1 MNHEY and CDR2 SVGEGT come from the germline V gene. V lost 5 bases and J 3 bases, leaving 13 bases between the germline ends. This chain's CDR3 is CASSSRDRYTGELFF. The CDR3 DNA reads as TGTGCCAGCAGTAGCCGGGACCGATACACCGGGGAGCTGTTTTTT.

The chain joins TRBV14 to TRBJ2-7, with 13 bases aligning to TRBD2. Germline CDR1 and CDR2: SGHDN and FVKESK. CDR3 length: 15 amino acids. The V gene end was trimmed by 4 bases and the J gene end by 7 bases; junction bases not matched to a gene: 7. CDR3 loop: CASSRLAGGLGEQYF. The CDR3 DNA reads as TGTGCCAGCAGCCGACTAGCGGGAGGTCTCGGAGAGCAGTACTTC. Based on the CDR3 plus reference TRBV14 and TRBJ2-7, the full variable domain is EAGVTQFPSHSVIEKGQTVTLRCDPISGHDNLYWYRRVMGKEIKFLLHFVKESKQDESGMPNNRFLAERTGGTYSTLKVQPAELEDSGVYFCASSRLAGGLGEQYFGPGTRLTVT.

There are a few counts of this clone. The rearrangement joins TRBV10-3 to TRBJ1-4; D might be TRBD1 (6 bases). The CDR3 totals 13 residues. The V gene lost 6 bases and the J gene lost 4 bases, with 9 bases spanning the gap. Germline V lookup: CDR1 ENHRY, CDR2 SYGVKD. CDR3 sequence (DNA): TGTGCCATCAGAGGACAGAGTAATGAAAAACTGTTTTTT. This codes for CAIRGQSNEKLFF.

The chain has TRBV7-2 and TRBJ1-6, with D unclear. The germline V gene encodes CDR1 SGHTA and CDR2 FQGNSA. V lost 0 bases, J lost 7 bases, and 10 bases lay in between. The CDR3 runs to 15 residues. Here the CDR3 reads CASSLAPGKNSPLHF. The CDR3 nucleotides read TGTGCCAGCAGCTTAGCGCCGGGTAAAAATTCACCCCTCCACTTT.

V is TRBV27 and J is TRBJ2-1; no firm D call. Germline-derived CDR1 and CDR2 are MNHEY and SMNVEV (reference sequence). The V and J ends lost 3 bases and 4 bases respectively, with 10 bases between them. The CDR3 consists of 14 residues. CDR3 loop: CASSFASPYNEQFF. In nucleotides, the CDR3 is TGTGCCAGCAGTTTTGCCAGCCCGTACAATGAGCAGTTCTTC.

The chain carries TRBV3-1 (or the pseudogene TRBV3-2) and TRBJ1-4, with D possibly matching TRBD1 (5 bases). This CDR3 spans 13 amino acids. Germline lookup yields CDR1 LGHDT and CDR2 YNNKEL (reference sequence). Between the trimmed V and J ends, which lost 3 bases and 14 bases, there was a span of 16 bases. CDR3 in DNA: TGTGCCAGCAGCCAGGGGGACGGGACCTGGCTGTTTTTT. Residues: CASSQGDGTWLFF.

The chain is built from TRBV19 and TRBJ2-7; possible D gene TRBD2, 6 bases. Germline lookup yields CDR1 LNHDA and CDR2 SQIVND (reference sequence). Trimming cost V 5 bases and J 0 bases, with 14 bases left between them. This CDR3 comprises 15 residues. CDR3 DNA: TGTGCCAGTAGTCGAGTGGGGGGTCCCTCCTACGAGCAGTACTTC. Its protein is CASSRVGGPSYEQYF. The whole variable domain, remainder taken from reference TRBV19 and TRBJ2-7, is DGGITQSPKYLFRKEGQNVTLSCEQNLNHDAMYWYRQDPGQGLRLIYYSQIVNDFQKGDIAEGYSVSREKKESFPLTVTSAQKNPTAFYLCASSRVGGPSYEQYFGPGTRLTVT.

As to this clone: An end of the junction does not agree with germline; a read error may underlie this. The rearrangement uses TRBV5-6 and TRBJ2-1, with TRBD2 as a possible D gene (5 bases). The CDR3 loop spans 15 amino acids. Germline CDR1 is SGHDT and CDR2 is YYEEEE. Written as DNA, the CDR3 is TGTGCCAGCAGTTTGGTAGGGCTAGCATTAAATGAGCAGTTCTTC. It encodes CASSLVGLALNEQFF.

The V call is TRBV3-1 (or the pseudogene TRBV3-2), the J call TRBJ1-2; no clear D. V was pared by 9 bases and J by 4 bases, with 15 bases between. Germline loops: CDR1 LGHDT, CDR2 YNNKEL (reference sequence). The CDR3 extends over 13 amino acids. CDR3 nucleotide sequence: TGTGCCAGTAAAGGGAATCTTGGCTATGGCTACACCTTC. This codes for CASKGNLGYGYTF.

The rearrangement uses TRBV3-1 (or the pseudogene TRBV3-2) and TRBJ1-5, with D uncertain. Trimming removed 1 base from V and 6 bases from J, with 4 bases in between. Germline CDR1 is LGHDT and CDR2 is YNNKEL (reference sequence). The CDR3 runs to 12 residues. The CDR3 loop reads CASSQAGQPQHF. The CDR3 nucleotides read TGTGCCAGCAGCCAAGCGGGTCAGCCCCAGCATTTT.

Only a few counts were recorded for this clone. J is TRBJ2-2 and V is TRBV7-6; D is ambiguous. There are 15 residues in the CDR3. Germline loops: CDR1 SGHVS, CDR2 FNYEAQ. V gave up 4 bases and J gave up 3 bases, with 12 bases separating them. The CDR3 spells CASSSNAGDTGELFF. The CDR3 DNA sequence: TGTGCCAGCAGCTCTAATGCAGGAGACACCGGGGAGCTGTTTTTT.

The chain couples TRBV30 to TRBJ1-4, with 9 positions matching TRBD1. Germline CDR1 is GTSNPN and CDR2 is SVGIG (reference sequence). With V trimmed by 5 bases and J by 5 bases, 6 bases remained unmatched. The length of the CDR3 is 14 residues. CDR3 in amino acids: CAWDSGTGNEKLFF. In nucleotides, the CDR3 is TGTGCCTGGGACTCCGGGACAGGGAATGAAAAACTGTTTTTT.

The V call is TRBV28, the J call TRBJ1-2; 9 nucleotides line up with TRBD1. The CDR3 length is 14 residues. Trimming took 5 bases from V and 6 from J; bases not matched to a gene: 7. CDR1 MDHEN and CDR2 SYDVKM come from the germline V gene. CDR3 protein: CASSTTGGYDGYTF. The CDR3 nucleotides are TGTGCCAGCAGTACAACAGGGGGCTACGATGGCTACACCTTC.

This chain joins TRBV25-1 and TRBJ1-1; D is unresolved. CDR3 size: 15 residues. Between the trimmed V and J ends, which lost 3 bases and 0 bases, there was a span of 11 bases. Germline V gene sequence: CDR1 MGHDK, CDR2 SYGVNS. CDR3 loop: CASSDNTLLNTEAFF. The CDR3 nucleotides are TGTGCCAGCAGTGACAACACCCTTTTGAACACTGAAGCTTTCTTT.

V gene TRBV5-1 combines with J gene TRBJ2-2; D uncertain. V was trimmed by 3 bases and J by 2 bases, leaving 11 bases between them. Germline V gene lookup returns CDR1 SGHRS and CDR2 YFSETQ. This CDR3 is built from 15 residues. This chain's CDR3 is CASSSVGPNTGELFF. In DNA, the CDR3 is TGCGCCAGCAGCTCCGTTGGGCCTAACACCGGGGAGCTGTTTTTT.

This chain links TRBV9 with TRBJ2-2, with D uncertain. CDR3 length: 12 residues. The germline V gene has CDR1 SGDLS and CDR2 YYNGEE. Deletions cut 0 bases from V and 4 bases from J, with 1 base between. The CDR3 coding sequence is TGTGCCAGCAGCGTAGGCACCGGGGAGCTGTTTTTT. Its protein is CASSVGTGELFF.

This clone was counted between two and nine times. This sample also contains other DNA sequences that code for the same CDR3. The chain carries TRBV2 and TRBJ1-2; D gene uncertain. The CDR3 loop spans 12 amino acids. The V end lost 4 bases, the J end lost 5 bases, and 8 bases lay between the germline ends. Germline CDR1 reads SNHLY; CDR2 reads FYNNEI. The DNA of the CDR3 is TGTGCCAGCAGTGCTTCAGGATATGGCTACACCTTC. Translation gives CASSASGYGYTF.

Judged by abundance, this clone is large. V gene TRBV28 combines with J gene TRBJ1-2, with 7 nucleotides matching TRBD1. Germline V gene sequence: CDR1 MDHEN, CDR2 SYDVKM. The CDR3 runs 13 residues. After removal of 8 bases from V and 5 bases from J, the junction contained 8 bases not matched to a gene. CDR3 region: CASVPRTGYGYTF. The DNA for the CDR3 is TGTGCCAGCGTACCCCGGACAGGTTATGGCTACACCTTC.

V gene TRBV29-1 combines with J gene TRBJ1-1; maybe TRBD1 (5 bases). The CDR3 contains 14 residues. V lost 7 bases and J lost 1, with 16 bases in between. Germline V gives CDR1 SQVTM, CDR2 ANQGSEA. In nucleotides, the CDR3 is TGCAGCGGCCGGACCGGGACGGCGAACACTGAAGCTTTCTTT. Protein sequence: CSGRTGTANTEAFF.